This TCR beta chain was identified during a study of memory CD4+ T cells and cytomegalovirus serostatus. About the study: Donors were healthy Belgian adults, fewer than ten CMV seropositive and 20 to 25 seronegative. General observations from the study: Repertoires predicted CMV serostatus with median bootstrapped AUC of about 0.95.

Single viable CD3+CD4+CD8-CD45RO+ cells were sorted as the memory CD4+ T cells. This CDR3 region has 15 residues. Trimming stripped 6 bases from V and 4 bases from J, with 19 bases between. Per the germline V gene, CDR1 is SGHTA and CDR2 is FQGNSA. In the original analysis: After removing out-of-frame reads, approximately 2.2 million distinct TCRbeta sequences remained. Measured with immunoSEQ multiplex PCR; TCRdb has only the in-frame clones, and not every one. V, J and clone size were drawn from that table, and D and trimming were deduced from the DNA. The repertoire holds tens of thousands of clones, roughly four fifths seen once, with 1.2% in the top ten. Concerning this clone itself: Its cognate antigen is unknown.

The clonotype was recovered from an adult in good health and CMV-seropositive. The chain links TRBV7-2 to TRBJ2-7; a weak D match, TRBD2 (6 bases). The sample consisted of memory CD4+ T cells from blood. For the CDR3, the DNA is TGTGCCAGCAGTCTAAGTGGGTCCGGAGGGTACGAGCAGTACTTC. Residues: CASSLSGSGGYEQYF. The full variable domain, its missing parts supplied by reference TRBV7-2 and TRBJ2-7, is GAGVSQSPSNKVTEKGKDVELRCDPISGHTALYWYRQSLGQGLEFLIYFQGNSAPDKSGLPSDRFSAERTGGSVSTLTIQRTQQEDSAVYLCASSLSGSGGYEQYFGPGTRLTVT.